A selection of T cell receptor beta chains follows, all from one sample in a study of cytomegalovirus exposure and HLA in healthy donors. Measured with immunoSEQ multiplex PCR; TCRdb has only the in-frame clones, and not every one. The sample contains some 200,000 clones, around 80% of which appear only once. Sequencing used PBMCs. These receptors all come from a woman under 30 in good health and CMV-seronegative. The CDR3 runs from the conserved cysteine through the conserved F or W. D genes are given only for firm matches. Only part of the rows carry a size: once, few, many, or a class if the clone is expanded.

>14|TRBD1|TRBJ1-2|TRBV19|NA
TGTGCCAGTAGTTTGGGACAGGGCGGATATGGCTACACCTTC
CASSLGQGGYGYTF
>19|TRBD2|TRBJ2-1|TRBV4-2|once
TGTGCCAGCAGCCCACGAGGTCTAGCGGGATTAAGCTCCTACAATGAGCAGTTCTTC
CASSPRGLAGLSSYNEQFF
>15|NA|TRBJ2-1|TRBV6-1|NA
TGTGCCAGCAGTGGTCGGCGGGCCTCCTACAATGAGCAGTTCTTC
CASSGRRASYNEQFF
>15|NA|TRBJ1-3|TRBV9|NA
TGTGCCAGCAGCGTAGGCAGGGACTCTGGAAACACCATATATTTT
CASSVGRDSGNTIYF
>14|NA|TRBJ1-4|TRBV27|NA
TGTGCCAGCAGTTTAGGTCAGTTTAATGAAAAACTGTTTTTT
CASSLGQFNEKLFF
>16|NA|TRBJ2-2|TRBV5-1|NA
TGCGCCAGCAGATCCCGAGGGGGAATTAACACCGGGGAGCTGTTTTTT
CASRSRGGINTGELFF
>14|NA|TRBJ1-2|TRBV4-3|NA
TGCGCCAGCAGCCAAGATCTGGGAGGGGACGGCTACACCTTC
CASSQDLGGDGYTF
>13|TRBD1|TRBJ1-5|TRBV9|NA
TGTGCCAGCAGTGCGGACAGGGGCCAGCCCCAGCATTTT
CASSADRGQPQHF
>18|NA|TRBJ2-3|TRBV11-2|NA
TGTGCCAGCAGCTTACCCCGGGCCGGACAGACCGGCACAGATACGCAGTATTTT
CASSLPRAGQTGTDTQYF
>16|NA|TRBJ1-1|TRBV7-9|NA
TGTGCCAGCAGCTTCCCTTCATTTGACTTGAACACTGAAGCTTTCTTT
CASSFPSFDLNTEAFF
>14|NA|TRBJ1-2|TRBV28|NA
TGTGCCAGCAGTTCAACGGACACCTTCTATGGCTACACCTTC
CASSSTDTFYGYTF
>13|TRBD1|TRBJ2-1|TRBV5-4|few
TGTGCCACTTCAGGGGGCTGGGACAATGAGCAGTTCTTC
CATSGGWDNEQFF
>16|NA|TRBJ2-1|TRBV4-1|NA
TGCGCCAGCAGCCAAGATCTGACGGGAGACGGCAATGAGCAGTTCTTC
CASSQDLTGDGNEQFF
>17|TRBD2|TRBJ2-5|TRBV9|NA
TGTGCCAGCAGCGTGGGGCAGCTAGCGGGGGATCAAGAGACCCAGTACTTC
CASSVGQLAGDQETQYF
>15|NA|TRBJ1-5|TRBV28|NA
TGTGCCAGCAGGGAGGTCGGGGAGCGCAATCAGCCCCAGCATTTT
CASREVGERNQPQHF
>13|NA|TRBJ1-1|TRBV27|once
TGTGCCAGCAGGACTCCGAGTGGCACTGAAGCTTTCTTT
CASRTPSGTEAFF
>16|NA|TRBJ2-7|TRBV27|NA
TGTGCCAGCAGTTTAGTAAAGGCTAGCGCCACCTACGAGCAGTACTTC
CASSLVKASATYEQYF
>14|TRBD2|TRBJ2-7|TRBV19|NA
TGTGCCAGTAGTCTAGGGACTAGCGGCTACGAGCAGTACTTC
CASSLGTSGYEQYF
>15|TRBD1|TRBJ2-1|TRBV27|NA
TGTGCCAGCAGTTTGGTAAGGACAGGGTTTAGTGAGCAGTTCTTC
CASSLVRTGFSEQFF
>14|TRBD2|TRBJ2-1|TRBV6-5|NA
TGTGCCAGCAGTTTACCGGGACTAGCCCCTGAGCAGTTCTTC
CASSLPGLAPEQFF
>12|NA|TRBJ1-1|TRBV7-2|NA
TGTGCCAGCAGCTTCGGCAGGACTGAAGCTTTCTTT
CASSFGRTEAFF
>15|NA|TRBJ2-6|TRBV11-3|NA
TGTGCCAGCAGGCCTGACAGCTCTGGGGCCAACGTCCTGACTTTC
CASRPDSSGANVLTF
>15|NA|TRBJ1-1|TRBV11-3|NA
TGTGCCAGCAGCCCCCGGGAGGGGGTGAACACTGAAGCTTTCTTT
CASSPREGVNTEAFF
>14|NA|TRBJ2-2|TRBV2|few
TGTGCCAGCTGTACTGCCTACAGTTACGGGGAGCTGTTTTTT
CASCTAYSYGELFF
>16|NA|TRBJ2-5|TRBV27|NA
TGTGCCAGCAGTCCCGTTCGACTAGGAGAGAAAGAGACCCAGTACTTC
CASSPVRLGEKETQYF
>14|NA|TRBJ2-7|TRBV28|once
TGTGCCAGCCGGAGAGTGGAGGGGCTCTACGAGCAGTACTTC
CASRRVEGLYEQYF
>11|NA|TRBJ1-1|TRBV6-1|NA
TGTGCCAGCAGTTTATCAGGAGAAGCTTTCTTT
CASSLSGEAFF
>15|TRBD2|TRBJ2-1|TRBV28|NA
TGTGCCAGCAGTTCCGGGACTAGCGGGTACAATGAGCAGTTCTTC
CASSSGTSGYNEQFF
>14|TRBD2|TRBJ2-1|TRBV11-2|once
TGTGCCAGCAGCTCGGGGGGACCCTACAATGAGCAGTTCTTC
CASSSGGPYNEQFF
>13|NA|TRBJ1-5|TRBV29-1|NA
TGCAGCGTTGAGTCGGGTTACAATCAGCCCCAGCATTTT
CSVESGYNQPQHF
>15|NA|TRBJ2-7|TRBV28|NA
TGTGCCAGCGGACTTTGGACTACCAGCTCCTACGAGCAGTACTTC
CASGLWTTSSYEQYF
>17|TRBD2|TRBJ2-3|TRBV7-6|NA
TGTGCCAGCAGCTCGACTCCACTAGCGGGGAGCACAGATACGCAGTATTTT
CASSSTPLAGSTDTQYF
>14|NA|TRBJ1-1|TRBV4-3|NA
TGCGCCAGCAGCCAAGATCAGGGGACGGCTGAAGCTTTCTTT
CASSQDQGTAEAFF
>14|NA|TRBJ2-3|TRBV28|NA
TGTGCCAGCAGTTTGGTGGGAGAAAAAGATACGCAGTATTTT
CASSLVGEKDTQYF
>12|TRBD1|TRBJ1-2|TRBV30|once
TGTGCCTGGGGGGGACAGGGGGGTGGCTACACCTTC
CAWGGQGGGYTF
>15|TRBD2|TRBJ2-1|TRBV6-6|NA
TGTGCCAGCAGTTACAGACTAGCGGGCCCTAATGAGCAGTTCTTC
CASSYRLAGPNEQFF
>13|TRBD1|TRBJ2-7|TRBV6-5|NA
TGTGCCAGCAGCAACAGGGGAAGGTACGAGCAGTACTTC
CASSNRGRYEQYF
>14|TRBD1|TRBJ1-4|TRBV7-2|NA
TGTGCCAGCAGCTTAGGGGGGACAGGGGAAAAACTGTTTTTT
CASSLGGTGEKLFF
>16|TRBD2|TRBJ2-3|TRBV7-9|NA
TGTGCCAGCAGTTCGGTAGCGGGAGGGTTCACAGATACGCAGTATTTT
CASSSVAGGFTDTQYF